This T cell receptor beta chain was sequenced for a study of Ad26.COV2.S vaccination and SARS-CoV-2 variants. Clones were sequenced by immunoSEQ multiplex PCR, and TCRdb holds only the in-frame ones, with some missing. In the table there are some 520,000 clones, around 90% of which are singletons. As for treatment: some 20 received Ad26.COV2.S at low or high dose, single or two shots; 5 received placebo; per-sample allocation not given. Each sample was drawn 63 days after the first injection (of vaccine or placebo). Trimming cost V 4 bases and J 0 bases, with 6 bases left between them. This CDR3 is 13 amino acids long. CDR1 and CDR2 from the germline V gene are MNHEY and SVGEGT. This clone was picked up one time.

This TCR was recovered from a person between 18 and 65 years old who received the Ad26.COV2.S COVID-19 vaccine or a placebo. The chain combines TRBV6-2 or TRBV6-3 with TRBJ1-1; D is unresolved. Here the sequenced sample was peripheral blood, taken in a trial of Ad26.COV2.S vaccine versus placebo. This CDR3 reads CASSSKLNTEAFF. For the CDR3, the DNA is TGTGCCAGCAGTTCAAAGCTGAACACTGAAGCTTTCTTT.